The TCR beta chain described here comes from a study of shared clonotypes between healthy human individuals. Of note for this clone: With only one base between it and a far larger clone, this is likely a read error. The conserved phenylalanine or tryptophan normally closing the CDR3 is absent here, so this likely arose from a read error.

The CDR3 is 15 amino acids. The germline V gene has CDR1 KGHSH and CDR2 LQKENI. J gave up 7 bases and V 3 bases, and 9 bases lay outside the gene matches. Method: immunoSEQ multiplex PCR; TCRdb's copy keeps in-frame clones and lacks some. Of 450,000 to 500,000 clones listed, over 70% were seen once; the top ten hold over 9.5%. The TCR was taken from a woman between 35 and 50 years old in good health. Some clones in this sample may be carry-over from other donors' samples. The sample consisted of PBMCs. The rearrangement uses TRBV18 and TRBJ2-7; TRBD2 agrees at 10 bases. The CDR3: CASSPNRLAGAEQYL. In nucleotides, the CDR3 is TGTGCCAGCTCACCCAACAGACTAGCGGGCGCGGAGCAGTACCTC.